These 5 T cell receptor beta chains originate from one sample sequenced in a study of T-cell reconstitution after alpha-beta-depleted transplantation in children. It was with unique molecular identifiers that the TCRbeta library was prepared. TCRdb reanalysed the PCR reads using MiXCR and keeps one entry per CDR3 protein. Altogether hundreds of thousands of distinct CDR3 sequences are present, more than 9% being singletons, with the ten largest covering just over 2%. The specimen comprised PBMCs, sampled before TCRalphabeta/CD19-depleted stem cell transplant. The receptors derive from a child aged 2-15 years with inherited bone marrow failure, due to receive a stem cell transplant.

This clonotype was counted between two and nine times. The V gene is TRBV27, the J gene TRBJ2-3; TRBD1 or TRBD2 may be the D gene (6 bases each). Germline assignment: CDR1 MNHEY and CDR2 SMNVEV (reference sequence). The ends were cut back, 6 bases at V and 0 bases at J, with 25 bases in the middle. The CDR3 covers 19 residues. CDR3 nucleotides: TGTGCCAGCAGCCCCGTACGTGGGGGGCCGTACACTAGCACAGATACGCAGTATTTT. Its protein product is CASSPVRGGPYTSTDTQYF.

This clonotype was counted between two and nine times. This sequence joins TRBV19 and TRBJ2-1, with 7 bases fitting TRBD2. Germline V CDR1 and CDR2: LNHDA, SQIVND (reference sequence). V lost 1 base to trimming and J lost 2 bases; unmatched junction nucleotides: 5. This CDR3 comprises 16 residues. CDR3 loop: CASSIGAGRTYNEQFF. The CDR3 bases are TGTGCCAGTAGTATAGGAGCGGGAAGAACCTACAATGAGCAGTTCTTC.

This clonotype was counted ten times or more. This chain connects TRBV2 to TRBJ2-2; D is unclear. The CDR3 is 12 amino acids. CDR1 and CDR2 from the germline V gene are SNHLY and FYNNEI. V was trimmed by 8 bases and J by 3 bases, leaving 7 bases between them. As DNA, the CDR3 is TGTGCCAGCGGGGATCACACCGGGGAGCTGTTTTTT. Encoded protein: CASGDHTGELFF. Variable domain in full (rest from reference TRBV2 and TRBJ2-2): EPEVTQTPSHQVTQMGQEVILRCVPISNHLYFYWYRQILGQKVEFLVSFYNNEISEKSEIFDDQFSVERPDGSNFTLKIRSTKLEDSAMYFCASGDHTGELFFGEGSRLTVL.

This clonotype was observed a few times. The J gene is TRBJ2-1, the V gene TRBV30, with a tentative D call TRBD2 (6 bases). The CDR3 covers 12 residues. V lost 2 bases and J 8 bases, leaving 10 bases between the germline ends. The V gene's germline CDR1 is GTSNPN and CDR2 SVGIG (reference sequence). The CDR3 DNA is TGTGCCTGGAGTCCACTAGCCGATGAGCAGTTCTTC. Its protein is CAWSPLADEQFF.

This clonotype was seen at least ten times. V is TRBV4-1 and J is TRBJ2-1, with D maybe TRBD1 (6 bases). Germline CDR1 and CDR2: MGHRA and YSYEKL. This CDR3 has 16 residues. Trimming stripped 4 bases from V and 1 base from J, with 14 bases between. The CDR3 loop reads CASSRPGTLSYNEQFF. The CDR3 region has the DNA TGCGCCAGCAGCCGACCCGGGACACTTTCCTACAATGAGCAGTTCTTC.